This TCR beta chain was sequenced during a study of cytomegalovirus exposure and HLA in healthy donors. Overall study context: The approximately 130 validation repertoires matched the 650 to 850 first-cohort repertoires in platform, a later analysis reported. The study's findings and limits: Three chains tied to CMV proved CMV antigen-specific in vitro. Reports indicated that the classifier achieved high specificity and sensitivity in diagnosing cytomegalovirus status.

Libraries were prepared by immunoSEQ multiplex PCR; TCRdb keeps only in-frame clonotypes and omits some of them. This sample carries around 400,000 clones, 80% to 90% of them seen once, and the ten largest clones take around 0.8%. The CDR3 is 17 amino acids. The junction had 11 bases not matched to a gene; V was cut back by 6 bases and J by 3 bases. CDR1 LNHDA and CDR2 SQIVND come from the germline V gene (reference sequence). This clone was counted once. Its matching antigen is unknown. Donors were drawn from the approximately 110-subject validation cohort, separate from the roughly 700-subject first cohort.

Source material: PBMCs. This clonotype was obtained from a young woman in good health and CMV-seronegative. This chain joins TRBV19 and TRBJ2-1; TRBD2 agrees at 10 bases. The CDR3 loop reads CASSTSPGTSVYNEQFF. The CDR3 DNA follows: TGTGCCAGTAGCACTAGCCCAGGGACTAGCGTCTACAATGAGCAGTTCTTC. Looking up the rest from reference TRBV19 and TRBJ2-1 gives the full variable domain: DGGITQSPKYLFRKEGQNVTLSCEQNLNHDAMYWYRQDPGQGLRLIYYSQIVNDFQKGDIAEGYSVSREKKESFPLTVTSAQKNPTAFYLCASSTSPGTSVYNEQFFGPGTRLTVL.